Listed below are T cell receptor beta chains from one sample, sequenced in a study of T cell responses to AZD1222 COVID-19 vaccine. The assay was immunoSEQ multiplex PCR, and TCRdb's table has in-frame clones only and misses some. The sample contains 90,000 to 100,000 clones, approximately 91% of which appear only once. The sequencing here drew on peripheral blood, taken 28 days after the second AZD1222 dose. The receptor source for this set is an adult who received the AZD1222 COVID-19 vaccine. The CDR3 runs from the conserved cysteine through the conserved F or W. D genes are given only for firm matches. Only some rows state a clone size, as once, few, many or a class for expanded clones.

D gene: TRBD2
J gene: TRBJ2-1
V gene: TRBV2
clone size: -
CDR3 DNA: TGTGCCAGCAGTGTAGAGGGACTAACCCACAATGAGCAGTTCTTC
CDR3 protein: CASSVEGLTHNEQFF

D gene: TRBD1
J gene: TRBJ1-5
V gene: TRBV7-8
clone size: -
CDR3 DNA: TGTGCCAGCAGCTTACGACAGGGCCGCTATAGCAATCAGCCCCAGCATTTT
CDR3 protein: CASSLRQGRYSNQPQHF

D gene: TRBD1
J gene: TRBJ2-1
V gene: TRBV7-6
clone size: once
CDR3 DNA: TGTGCCAGCAGTTTCCGCCCGGACAGGGCGGATGAGCAGTTCTTC
CDR3 protein: CASSFRPDRADEQFF

D gene: TRBD1
J gene: TRBJ1-1
V gene: TRBV12-3/TRBV12-4
clone size: -
CDR3 DNA: TGTGCCAGCAGTATGACAGGGGAACTGAAGGGATTCTTT
CDR3 protein: CASSMTGELKGFF

D gene: -
J gene: TRBJ1-1
V gene: TRBV10-3
clone size: -
CDR3 DNA: TGTGCCATCTCCCTGGATGGGAACACTGAAGCTTTCTTT
CDR3 protein: CAISLDGNTEAFF

D gene: TRBD2
J gene: TRBJ2-5
V gene: TRBV7-2
clone size: -
CDR3 DNA: TGTGCCAGCAGCCCGAGACTAGCGGGATCGGGAGAGACCCAGTACTTC
CDR3 protein: CASSPRLAGSGETQYF

D gene: -
J gene: TRBJ1-2
V gene: TRBV5-6
clone size: -
CDR3 DNA: TGTGCCAGCAGCTTGGCCACCAGAAGCCACACCTTC
CDR3 protein: CASSLATRSHTF

D gene: -
J gene: TRBJ1-5
V gene: TRBV5-1
clone size: -
CDR3 DNA: TGCGCCAGCAGCTTGGGCACTAATCAGCCCCAGCATTTT
CDR3 protein: CASSLGTNQPQHF

D gene: -
J gene: TRBJ1-4
V gene: TRBV18
clone size: -
CDR3 DNA: TGTGCCAGCTCGCCCCGAGGAGCATCAACTAATGAAAAACTGTTTTTT
CDR3 protein: CASSPRGASTNEKLFF

D gene: TRBD2
J gene: TRBJ2-3
V gene: TRBV7-9
clone size: -
CDR3 DNA: TGTGCCAGCAGCTTAGGCGGGGGGGGCACAGATACGCAGTATTTT
CDR3 protein: CASSLGGGGTDTQYF

D gene: TRBD1
J gene: TRBJ1-1
V gene: TRBV5-1
clone size: -
CDR3 DNA: TGCGCCAGCAGCTTTCCAGGGGGCACTGAAGCTTTCTTT
CDR3 protein: CASSFPGGTEAFF

D gene: -
J gene: TRBJ2-4
V gene: TRBV12-3/TRBV12-4
clone size: once
CDR3 DNA: TGTGCCAGCAGTTTCCAGAACATTCAGTACTTC
CDR3 protein: CASSFQNIQYF

D gene: -
J gene: TRBJ2-3
V gene: TRBV7-9
clone size: -
CDR3 DNA: TGTGCCAGCAGCTTACTGGGCGGTATGGATACGCAGTATTTT
CDR3 protein: CASSLLGGMDTQYF

D gene: -
J gene: TRBJ2-2
V gene: TRBV5-4
clone size: -
CDR3 DNA: TGTGCCAGCAGCTTGTTCGGAACGAACACCGGGGAGCTGTTTTTT
CDR3 protein: CASSLFGTNTGELFF

D gene: TRBD1
J gene: TRBJ1-2
V gene: TRBV6-1
clone size: -
CDR3 DNA: TGTGCCAGCAGTGAAACAGGGGGCCGGGCCTATGGCTACACCTTC
CDR3 protein: CASSETGGRAYGYTF

D gene: -
J gene: TRBJ1-1
V gene: TRBV19
clone size: -
CDR3 DNA: TGTGCCAGTAACTTGGCCCTAGGGAACAGGGCGTACACTGAAGCTTTCTTT
CDR3 protein: CASNLALGNRAYTEAFF

D gene: TRBD1
J gene: TRBJ1-5
V gene: TRBV24-1
clone size: -
CDR3 DNA: TGTGCCACCAGTCCAGGGACAGCCGATTATCAGCCCCAGCATTTT
CDR3 protein: CATSPGTADYQPQHF

D gene: -
J gene: TRBJ2-3
V gene: TRBV4-2
clone size: -
CDR3 DNA: TGTGCCAGCAGCCAGGTCACAGATACGCAGTATTTT
CDR3 protein: CASSQVTDTQYF

D gene: -
J gene: TRBJ1-2
V gene: TRBV4-2
clone size: -
CDR3 DNA: TGTGCCAGCAGCCAAGAACGGGTCAACTATGGCTACACCTTC
CDR3 protein: CASSQERVNYGYTF

D gene: -
J gene: TRBJ1-6
V gene: TRBV27
clone size: -
CDR3 DNA: TGTGCCAGCAGTTTGGGCGGCTTCTATAATTCACCCCTCCACTTT
CDR3 protein: CASSLGGFYNSPLHF

D gene: TRBD2
J gene: TRBJ2-7
V gene: TRBV9
clone size: -
CDR3 DNA: TGTGCCAGCAGCGTAGGCCCTAGCGGGCTCTACGAGCAGTACTTC
CDR3 protein: CASSVGPSGLYEQYF

D gene: TRBD1
J gene: TRBJ1-1
V gene: TRBV2
clone size: -
CDR3 DNA: TGTGCCAGCACCCTTTTCCAGGGGGCTGACACTGAAGCTTTCTTT
CDR3 protein: CASTLFQGADTEAFF

D gene: TRBD2
J gene: TRBJ2-1
V gene: TRBV5-5
clone size: -
CDR3 DNA: TGTGCCAGCAGCTTGGTTCCTAGCGGGGTCCCTAATGAGCAGTTCTTC
CDR3 protein: CASSLVPSGVPNEQFF

D gene: -
J gene: TRBJ2-7
V gene: TRBV3-1/TRBV3-2
clone size: -
CDR3 DNA: TGTGCCAGCAGCCAAGTTAATCGTGGGCAGTACTTC
CDR3 protein: CASSQVNRGQYF

D gene: -
J gene: TRBJ1-2
V gene: TRBV28
clone size: -
CDR3 DNA: TGTGCCAGCAGTTTTTCGGGGGCCAGCTATGGCTACACCTTC
CDR3 protein: CASSFSGASYGYTF

D gene: TRBD1
J gene: TRBJ1-4
V gene: TRBV6-5
clone size: -
CDR3 DNA: TGTGCCAGCAGCCGTGACAGGGAAAGGGAAAAACTGTTTTTT
CDR3 protein: CASSRDREREKLFF

D gene: TRBD1
J gene: TRBJ1-1
V gene: TRBV29-1
clone size: -
CDR3 DNA: TGCAGCGTTGAGGGACAGGGATTGGCTGAAGCTTTCTTT
CDR3 protein: CSVEGQGLAEAFF

D gene: -
J gene: TRBJ2-2
V gene: TRBV5-1
clone size: -
CDR3 DNA: TGCGCCAGCAGCTTCCGGGACGCCGGGAACACCGGGGAGCTGTTTTTT
CDR3 protein: CASSFRDAGNTGELFF

D gene: -
J gene: TRBJ2-1
V gene: TRBV3-1/TRBV3-2
clone size: -
CDR3 DNA: TGTGCCAGCAGCCTCCGGACAGTAAGCTACAATGAGCAGTTCTTC
CDR3 protein: CASSLRTVSYNEQFF

D gene: -
J gene: TRBJ2-5
V gene: TRBV19
clone size: -
CDR3 DNA: TGTGCCAGTAGTATAGAGCGACTTGGGGGGACCCAGTACTTC
CDR3 protein: CASSIERLGGTQYF

D gene: -
J gene: TRBJ1-1
V gene: TRBV14
clone size: -
CDR3 DNA: TGTGCCAGCAGCCGAGGGGCAGGCGCGAACACTGAAGCTTTCTTT
CDR3 protein: CASSRGAGANTEAFF

D gene: -
J gene: TRBJ1-1
V gene: TRBV3-1/TRBV3-2
clone size: -
CDR3 DNA: TGTGCCAGCAGCCATGCCGGTTCGGAACGTGATGAAGCTTTCTTT
CDR3 protein: CASSHAGSERDEAFF

D gene: -
J gene: TRBJ2-7
V gene: TRBV7-9
clone size: -
CDR3 DNA: TGTGCCAGCAGCTTAGTGTCCGGAGTGGGGGAGCAGTACTTC
CDR3 protein: CASSLVSGVGEQYF

D gene: TRBD2
J gene: TRBJ2-7
V gene: TRBV28
clone size: once
CDR3 DNA: TGTGCCAGCAGTGTCGGTGGAGCGGGAGTAGTGTACTACGAGCAGTACTTC
CDR3 protein: CASSVGGAGVVYYEQYF

D gene: -
J gene: TRBJ2-1
V gene: TRBV7-2
clone size: -
CDR3 DNA: TGTGCCAGCAGCCAAAGCCGGGGGGCTGTATATAATGAGCAGTTCTTC
CDR3 protein: CASSQSRGAVYNEQFF

D gene: TRBD1
J gene: TRBJ1-2
V gene: TRBV3-1/TRBV3-2
clone size: -
CDR3 DNA: TGTGCCAGCAGCCAAGATCCGGCAGGGGGCGCGTACGACTATGGCTACACCTTC
CDR3 protein: CASSQDPAGGAYDYGYTF

D gene: -
J gene: TRBJ2-6
V gene: TRBV6-5
clone size: -
CDR3 DNA: TGTGCCAGCAGTTCGACCGGGACACTTAGTTCGATCCTGACTTTC
CDR3 protein: CASSSTGTLSSILTF

D gene: TRBD2
J gene: TRBJ2-1
V gene: TRBV2
clone size: -
CDR3 DNA: TGTGCCAGCAGTGAAGCGCCTAGCGGGAACTACAATGAGCAGTTCTTC
CDR3 protein: CASSEAPSGNYNEQFF

D gene: -
J gene: TRBJ1-5
V gene: TRBV18
clone size: -
CDR3 DNA: TGTGCCAGCTCACCGACCCCGGGGGTGAGGAATCAGCCCCAGCATTTT
CDR3 protein: CASSPTPGVRNQPQHF

D gene: -
J gene: TRBJ2-5
V gene: TRBV10-1
clone size: -
CDR3 DNA: TGCGCCAGCAGTGCGGCTATCCAAGAGACCCAGTACTTC
CDR3 protein: CASSAAIQETQYF

D gene: TRBD1
J gene: TRBJ1-1
V gene: TRBV19
clone size: -
CDR3 DNA: TGTGCCAGTACCAATCAGGGGGCCGGCACTGAAGCTTTCTTT
CDR3 protein: CASTNQGAGTEAFF

D gene: -
J gene: TRBJ1-2
V gene: TRBV12-3/TRBV12-4
clone size: -
CDR3 DNA: TGTGCCAGCAGTCCCGTCGGGGGCGGCTACACCTTC
CDR3 protein: CASSPVGGGYTF

D gene: -
J gene: TRBJ2-1
V gene: TRBV5-1
clone size: -
CDR3 DNA: TGCGCCAGCAGCTTGGCGCCAGGTGGAATTAATGAGCAGTTCTTC
CDR3 protein: CASSLAPGGINEQFF

D gene: TRBD2
J gene: TRBJ2-6
V gene: TRBV5-1
clone size: -
CDR3 DNA: TGCGCCAGCAGCTTACTAGCGGGAGCGATGGTAAGCTCTGGGGCCAACGTCCTGACTTTC
CDR3 protein: CASSLLAGAMVSSGANVLTF

D gene: -
J gene: TRBJ1-1
V gene: TRBV5-1
clone size: -
CDR3 DNA: TGCGCCAGCATGGCGTCAGGGAACACTGAAGCTTTCTTT
CDR3 protein: CASMASGNTEAFF

D gene: -
J gene: TRBJ1-1
V gene: TRBV14
clone size: -
CDR3 DNA: TGTGCCAGCAGCTTAATAGGTCGCACTGAAGCTTTCTTT
CDR3 protein: CASSLIGRTEAFF

D gene: TRBD1
J gene: TRBJ1-5
V gene: TRBV30
clone size: once
CDR3 DNA: TGTGCCTGGAGTGTACAAGGGGGCGGTCAGCCCCAGCATTTT
CDR3 protein: CAWSVQGGGQPQHF

D gene: -
J gene: TRBJ1-1
V gene: TRBV5-1
clone size: -
CDR3 DNA: TGCGCCAGCAGCTTGAACACGTACAATAGAAACACTGAAGCTTTCTTT
CDR3 protein: CASSLNTYNRNTEAFF

D gene: TRBD1
J gene: TRBJ1-2
V gene: TRBV19
clone size: -
CDR3 DNA: TGTGCCAGTAGTCCGCAGGGGGCGACCGGCTACACCTTC
CDR3 protein: CASSPQGATGYTF

D gene: -
J gene: TRBJ2-7
V gene: TRBV5-1
clone size: -
CDR3 DNA: TGCGCCAGCAGCTTGTTAGGGCTCTCCTCCCACGAGCAGTACTTC
CDR3 protein: CASSLLGLSSHEQYF

D gene: -
J gene: TRBJ1-1
V gene: TRBV2
clone size: -
CDR3 DNA: TGTGCCAGCAGTGAACAGTCGGTTATGAACACTGAAGCTTTCTTT
CDR3 protein: CASSEQSVMNTEAFF

D gene: TRBD1
J gene: TRBJ2-7
V gene: TRBV27
clone size: few
CDR3 DNA: TGTGCCAGCAGTCCCCCGGGACAGCAATACGAGCAGTACTTC
CDR3 protein: CASSPPGQQYEQYF

D gene: TRBD1
J gene: TRBJ1-1
V gene: TRBV7-9
clone size: once
CDR3 DNA: TGTGCCAGCAGCTTCTCACAGGGGGACCGCACTGAAGCTTTCTTT
CDR3 protein: CASSFSQGDRTEAFF

D gene: TRBD1
J gene: TRBJ1-5
V gene: TRBV18
clone size: few
CDR3 DNA: TGTGCCAGCTCCCGGGACAGAACAACCCCTGGGCCGCCCCAGCATTTT
CDR3 protein: CASSRDRTTPGPPQHF

D gene: -
J gene: TRBJ1-6
V gene: TRBV6-6
clone size: -
CDR3 DNA: TGTGCCAGCAGTCACAGGGACCCACCCCTCCACTTT
CDR3 protein: CASSHRDPPLHF

D gene: -
J gene: TRBJ1-1
V gene: TRBV27
clone size: -
CDR3 DNA: TGTGCCAGCAGTTTGGGGGTAGTTGCGGCTGAAGCTTTCTTT
CDR3 protein: CASSLGVVAAEAFF

D gene: TRBD2
J gene: TRBJ2-7
V gene: TRBV30
clone size: -
CDR3 DNA: TGTGCCTGGAGTGGAACTAGCGGGAGGGTACATTTTTACGAGCAGTACTTC
CDR3 protein: CAWSGTSGRVHFYEQYF

D gene: TRBD2
J gene: TRBJ2-7
V gene: TRBV19
clone size: -
CDR3 DNA: TGTGCCAGTAGTATAGGGGGCGGGAGCTCCTACGAGCAGTACTTC
CDR3 protein: CASSIGGGSSYEQYF